A single sample gave rise to the 4 T cell receptor beta chains below, sequenced in a study of identical twins. TCRdb re-derived calls from the 5' RACE reads in MiXCR, one entry per CDR3 protein. The profile covers about 260,000 distinct CDR3 sequences, with 7% appearing a single time and roughly 3.4% taken by the ten largest. These same data were also listed under a study on yellow fever vaccine responses in identical twins.

Material for sequencing was memory (CD45RO+) T cells sorted from blood. The receptors stem from a woman aged 18-30 years in good health.

This clonotype occurred many times. The chain joins TRBV29-1 to TRBJ2-3; the match to TRBD2 covers 12 bases. With V trimmed by 3 bases and J by 3 bases, 13 bases remained unmatched. Germline V gene lookup returns CDR1 SQVTM and CDR2 ANQGSEA. CDR3 length equals 18 residues. The CDR3 protein is CSVDGRTSGRWGTDTQYF. The DNA for the CDR3 is TGCAGCGTTGATGGCAGAACTAGCGGGAGGTGGGGGACAGATACGCAGTATTTT.

This clonotype was seen repeatedly, ten times or more. The chain couples TRBV5-1 to TRBJ2-1; D is perhaps TRBD1 (6 bases). CDR3 length: 11 residues. Germline CDR1 is SGHRS and CDR2 is YFSETQ. With 6 bases removed from V and 8 bases from J, the gap between germline ends came to 9 bases. DNA of the CDR3: TGCGCCAGCAAGGGGGACCATGAGCAGTTCTTC. Its protein is CASKGDHEQFF. Full variable domain (outside the CDR3, taken from reference TRBV5-1 and TRBJ2-1): KAGVTQTPRYLIKTRGQQVTLSCSPISGHRSVSWYQQTPGQGLQFLFEYFSETQRNKGNFPGRFSGRQFSNSRSEMNVSTLELGDSALYLCASKGDHEQFFGPGTRLTVL.

This clonotype was counted at least ten times. The rearrangement uses TRBV4-1 and TRBJ2-6; no definite D call. Germline V gene lookup returns CDR1 MGHRA and CDR2 YSYEKL. CDR3 length: 17 residues. V lost 1 base to trimming and J lost 0 bases, with 10 bases between them. In DNA, the CDR3 is TGCGCCAGCAGCCAAGCGCAGGTCATCTCTGGGGCCAACGTCCTGACTTTC. This encodes CASSQAQVISGANVLTF.

This clonotype was seen ten or more times. In nucleotides, the CDR3 is TGTGCCAGCATCGGGAACAATAATGAAAAACTGTTTTTT. It specifies CASIGNNNEKLFF. The chain carries TRBV12-3 or TRBV12-4 and TRBJ1-4; no clear D. Trimming pared 7 bases from V and 4 bases from J, leaving 10 bases between. The CDR3 spans 13 residues.